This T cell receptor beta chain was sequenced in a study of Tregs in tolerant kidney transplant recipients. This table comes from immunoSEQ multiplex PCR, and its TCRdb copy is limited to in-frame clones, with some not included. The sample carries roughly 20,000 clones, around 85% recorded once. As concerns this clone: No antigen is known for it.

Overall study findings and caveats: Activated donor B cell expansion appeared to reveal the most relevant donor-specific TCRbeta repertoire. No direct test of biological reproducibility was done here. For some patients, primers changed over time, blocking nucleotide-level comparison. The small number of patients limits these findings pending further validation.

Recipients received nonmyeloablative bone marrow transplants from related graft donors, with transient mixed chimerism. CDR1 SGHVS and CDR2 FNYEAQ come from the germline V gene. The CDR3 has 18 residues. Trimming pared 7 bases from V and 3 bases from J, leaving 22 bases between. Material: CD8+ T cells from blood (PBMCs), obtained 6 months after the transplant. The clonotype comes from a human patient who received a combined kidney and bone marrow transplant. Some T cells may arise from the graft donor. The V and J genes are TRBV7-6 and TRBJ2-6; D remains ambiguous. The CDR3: CASTAGIAIPFGANVLTF. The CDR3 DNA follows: TGTGCCAGCACCGCCGGAATAGCCATCCCTTTTGGGGCCAACGTCCTGACTTTC.